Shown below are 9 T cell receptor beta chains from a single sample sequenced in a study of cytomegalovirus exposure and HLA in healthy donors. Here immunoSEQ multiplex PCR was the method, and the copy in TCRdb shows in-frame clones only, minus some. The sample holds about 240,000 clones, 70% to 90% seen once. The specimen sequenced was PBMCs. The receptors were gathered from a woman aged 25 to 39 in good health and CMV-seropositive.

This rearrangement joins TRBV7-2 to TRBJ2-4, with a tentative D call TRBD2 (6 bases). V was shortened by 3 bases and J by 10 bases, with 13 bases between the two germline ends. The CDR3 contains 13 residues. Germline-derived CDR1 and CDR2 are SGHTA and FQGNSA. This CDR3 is CASSFGVRGIQYF. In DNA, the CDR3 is TGTGCCAGCAGCTTCGGGGTCCGGGGGATTCAGTACTTC.

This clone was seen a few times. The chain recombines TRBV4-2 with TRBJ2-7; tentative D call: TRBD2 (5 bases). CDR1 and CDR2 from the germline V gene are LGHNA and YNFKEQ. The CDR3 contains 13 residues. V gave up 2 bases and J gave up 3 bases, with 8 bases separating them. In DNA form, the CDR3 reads TGTGCCAGCAGCCAAATCGGGGTCTACGAGCAGTACTTC. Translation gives CASSQIGVYEQYF.

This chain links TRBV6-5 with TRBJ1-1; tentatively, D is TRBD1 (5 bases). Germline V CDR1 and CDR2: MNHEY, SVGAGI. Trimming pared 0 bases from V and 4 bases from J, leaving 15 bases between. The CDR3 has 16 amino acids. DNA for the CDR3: TGTGCCAGCAGTTACTCGGCCAGAAGGCAGGGCACTGAAGCTTTCTTT. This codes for CASSYSARRQGTEAFF.

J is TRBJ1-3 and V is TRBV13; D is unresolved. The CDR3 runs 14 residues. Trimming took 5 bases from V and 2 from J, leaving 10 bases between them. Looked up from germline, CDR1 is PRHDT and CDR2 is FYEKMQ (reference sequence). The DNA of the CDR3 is TGTGCCAGCAGCCTCCGGCAGGCTGGAAACACCATATATTTT. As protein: CASSLRQAGNTIYF.

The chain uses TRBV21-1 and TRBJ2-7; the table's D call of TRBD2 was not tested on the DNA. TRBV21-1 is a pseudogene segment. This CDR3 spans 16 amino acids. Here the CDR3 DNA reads TGTGCCAGCAGCGGACGTGCCGGGACTAGCGGGAGTTTTCGGTACTTC. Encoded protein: CASSGRAGTSGSFRYF.

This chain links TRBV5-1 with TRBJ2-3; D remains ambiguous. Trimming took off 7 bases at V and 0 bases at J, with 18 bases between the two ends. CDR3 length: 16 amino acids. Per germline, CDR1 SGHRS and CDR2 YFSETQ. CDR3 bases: TGCGCCAGCTATTCAGCGTCTTACGGTAGCACAGATACGCAGTATTTT. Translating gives CASYSASYGSTDTQYF.

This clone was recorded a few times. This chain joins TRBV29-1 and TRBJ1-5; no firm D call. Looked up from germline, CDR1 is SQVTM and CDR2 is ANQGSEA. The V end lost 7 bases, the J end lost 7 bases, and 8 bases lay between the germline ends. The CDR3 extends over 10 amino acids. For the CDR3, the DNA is TGCAGCGCCCCCTTCCAGCCCCAGCATTTT. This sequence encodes CSAPFQPQHF.

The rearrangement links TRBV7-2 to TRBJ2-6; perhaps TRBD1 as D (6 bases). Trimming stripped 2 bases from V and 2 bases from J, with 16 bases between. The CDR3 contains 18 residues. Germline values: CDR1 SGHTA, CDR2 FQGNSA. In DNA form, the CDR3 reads TGTGCCAGCAGCTTAACCCCCAGGGGAGTCGCTGGGGCCAACGTCCTGACTTTC. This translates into CASSLTPRGVAGANVLTF.

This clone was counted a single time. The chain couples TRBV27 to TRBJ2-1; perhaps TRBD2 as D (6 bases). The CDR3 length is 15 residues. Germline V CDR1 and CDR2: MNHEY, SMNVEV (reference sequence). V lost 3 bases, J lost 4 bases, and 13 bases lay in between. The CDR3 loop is CASSFSASEYNEQFF. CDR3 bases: TGTGCCAGCAGTTTTTCGGCTAGCGAGTACAATGAGCAGTTCTTC.